The 20 T cell receptor beta chains below were found in one sample sequenced in a study of neurological immune-mediated disorders. TCRdb passed the 5' RACE reads through MiXCR, listing each CDR3 protein once. The repertoire includes 40,000 to 55,000 distinct CDR3 sequences, about a tenth of them detected once, and 21% sits in the top ten. Sequencing was performed on PBMCs. All receptors derive from a woman in her 40s with HTLV-1-associated myelopathy (HAM/TSP).

This clonotype was seen at least ten times. The chain carries TRBV2 and TRBJ2-1, with D maybe TRBD2 (6 bases). Germline CDR1 and CDR2: SNHLY and FYNNEI. The CDR3 covers 15 residues. V was trimmed by 6 bases and J by 5 bases, leaving 17 bases between them. DNA for the CDR3: TGTGCCAGCAGCCCACTAGCCAATGCGAACAATGAGCAGTTCTTC. Protein product: CASSPLANANNEQFF.

V gene TRBV7-2 combines with J gene TRBJ2-1; D possibly uses TRBD1 or TRBD2 (5 bases each). This CDR3 comprises 18 residues. CDR1 SGHTA and CDR2 FQGNSA come from the germline V gene. Between the trimmed V and J ends, which lost 2 bases and 4 bases, there was a span of 21 bases. In DNA, the CDR3 is TGTGCCAGCAGCTTATGGGGTGCGTGGGGGTTAAATTACAATGAGCAGTTCTTC. Encoded protein: CASSLWGAWGLNYNEQFF.

This clonotype was detected many times. This chain connects TRBV12-3 or TRBV12-4 to TRBJ1-2; maybe TRBD1 (6 bases). Trimming removed 2 bases at V and 5 bases at J, with 12 bases between. The CDR3 totals 14 residues. The CDR3 loop reads CASSLRGGNYGYTF. The CDR3 DNA follows: TGTGCCAGCAGTTTAAGGGGGGGCAATTATGGCTACACCTTC.

This rearrangement joins TRBV7-8 to TRBJ1-4, with a tentative D call TRBD1 (5 bases). This CDR3 is 15 amino acids long. Germline-derived CDR1 and CDR2 are SGHVS and FQNEAQ. V was trimmed by 5 bases and J by 7 bases, leaving 17 bases between them. CDR3 nucleotide sequence: TGTGCCAGCAGCCGTGGGGCCCCCAAAGGTGAAAAACTGTTTTTT. This codes for CASSRGAPKGEKLFF.

This clonotype occurred many times. This sequence joins TRBV27 and TRBJ2-2, with TRBD1 as a possible D gene (6 bases). Between the trimmed V and J ends, which lost 3 bases and 7 bases, there was a span of 21 bases. In germline, CDR1 is MNHEY, CDR2 SMNVEV (reference sequence). The length of the CDR3 is 17 residues. CDR3 DNA: TGTGCCAGCAGTTTGCCAACCACCACAGGGTTGGTCGGGGAGCTGTTTTTT. Its protein product is CASSLPTTTGLVGELFF.

This clonotype was seen at least ten times. The CDR3: CASSIRAGDHTRPEQFF. The CDR3 DNA follows: TGTGCCAGCAGCATCCGCGCGGGGGACCACACTCGTCCTGAGCAGTTCTTC. The genes are TRBV11-3 and TRBJ2-1; the match to TRBD2 covers 7 bases. Germline CDR1 and CDR2: SGHNT and YENEEA. The CDR3 is 17 amino acids. The V gene end was trimmed by 5 bases and the J gene end by 9 bases; junction bases not matched to a gene: 19.

The table lists this clonotype with many counts. V gene TRBV5-1 combines with J gene TRBJ1-2; perhaps TRBD1 as D (5 bases). The CDR3 is 13 residues long. The V gene's germline CDR1 is SGHRS and CDR2 YFSETQ. Trimming removed 2 bases from V and 6 bases from J, with 11 bases in between. This CDR3 reads CASSFRGLDGYTF. CDR3 DNA sequence: TGCGCCAGCAGCTTTAGGGGTCTCGATGGCTACACCTTC.

This clonotype was observed at least ten times. The rearrangement joins TRBV20-1 to TRBJ1-2; TRBD1 is a possible D gene (5 bases). CDR3 size: 13 residues. The germline CDR1 and CDR2 sequences are DFQATT and SNEGSKA (reference sequence). With 3 bases removed from V and 1 base from J, the gap between germline ends came to 9 bases. CDR3 sequence (DNA): TGCAGTGCTAGCTGGGGGGATAACTATGGCTACACCTTC. It is translated as CSASWGDNYGYTF.

This clonotype occurred many times. J is TRBJ1-5 and V is TRBV4-1; D gene unclear. Germline V gene lookup returns CDR1 MGHRA and CDR2 YSYEKL. CDR3 size: 15 residues. V was trimmed by 2 bases and J by 0 bases, leaving 8 bases between them. As DNA, the CDR3 is TGCGCCAGCAGCCAAAGAGACGGTAGCAATCAGCCCCAGCATTTT. It codes for CASSQRDGSNQPQHF.

This clonotype was counted ten times or more. The chain carries TRBV18 and TRBJ2-3, with 8 nucleotides matching TRBD2. The CDR3 has 21 amino acids. Germline V gives CDR1 KGHSH, CDR2 LQKENI. Trimming removed 3 bases from V and 0 bases from J; junction bases left unmatched: 20. The chain's CDR3 is CASSPTTYFPGTRESTDTQYF. In DNA form, the CDR3 reads TGTGCCAGCTCACCCACAACATACTTTCCCGGGACTAGAGAAAGCACAGATACGCAGTATTTT.

For this clonotype: A much larger clone lies a single base off, so this may be a read error. The J gene is TRBJ2-1, the V gene TRBV18; 8 positions agree with TRBD1. This CDR3 is 16 amino acids long. Germline CDR1 KGHSH, CDR2 LQKENI. The CDR3 is CANSPNGGTGVNEQFF. CDR3 DNA sequence: TGTGCCAACTCACCCAATGGGGGGACAGGAGTCAATGAGCAGTTCTTC. The variable domain in full, completed from reference TRBV18 and TRBJ2-1, reads NAGVMQNPRHLVRRRGQEARLRCSPMKGHSHVYWYRQLPEEGLKFMVYLQKENIIDESGMPKERFSAEFPKEGPSILRIQQVVRGDSAAYFCANSPNGGTGVNEQFFGPGTRLTVL.

In its sample, this clonotype was seen many times. The V and J genes are TRBV20-1 and TRBJ1-6; D remains ambiguous. The CDR3 has 16 residues. Germline V lookup: CDR1 DFQATT, CDR2 SNEGSKA (reference sequence). The ends were cut back, 0 bases at V and 0 bases at J, with 9 bases in the middle. The CDR3 DNA is TGCAGTGCTAGAGACGTTCCGAGCTCCTATAATTCACCCCTCCACTTT. Translated, it gives CSARDVPSSYNSPLHF.

There are a few counts of this clonotype. The chain carries TRBV2 and TRBJ1-1; 10 bases map to TRBD1. Trimming removed 6 bases from V and 6 bases from J; junction bases left unmatched: 7. The CDR3 consists of 14 residues. Germline V lookup: CDR1 SNHLY, CDR2 FYNNEI. Here the CDR3 DNA reads TGTGCCAGCAGGATTGACAGGGGGCACGCTGAAGCTTTCTTT. Protein product: CASRIDRGHAEAFF. The full variable domain, completed using reference TRBV2 and TRBJ1-1, is EPEVTQTPSHQVTQMGQEVILRCVPISNHLYFYWYRQILGQKVEFLVSFYNNEISEKSEIFDDQFSVERPDGSNFTLKIRSTKLEDSAMYFCASRIDRGHAEAFFGQGTRLTVV.

The sample holds many counts of this clonotype. V gene TRBV5-6 combines with J gene TRBJ2-2; 11 bases map to TRBD1. Trimming at V came to 0 bases and at J to 4 bases, leaving 5 bases not matched to a gene. The CDR3 has 17 residues. Germline V gene lookup returns CDR1 SGHDT and CDR2 YYEEEE. CDR3 nucleotide sequence: TGTGCCAGCAGCTTGGGGACAGGGGGCGCGGGCACCGGGGAGCTGTTTTTT. Amino acid sequence: CASSLGTGGAGTGELFF.

This clonotype was recorded at least ten times. The V call is TRBV27, the J call TRBJ2-1; D may match TRBD1 or TRBD2 (5 bases each). Germline V lookup: CDR1 MNHEY, CDR2 SMNVEV (reference sequence). The CDR3 sequence is 15 residues long. The V gene lost 7 bases and the J gene lost 6 bases, with 19 bases spanning the gap. The CDR3 DNA reads as TGTGCCAGCATCAGAACCGGGACCTCCCGCAATGAGCAGTTCTTC. This codes for CASIRTGTSRNEQFF.

This clonotype was found many times. V and J are TRBV12-3 or TRBV12-4 and TRBJ1-3; D call uncertain. The CDR3 consists of 12 residues. V was pared by 6 bases and J by 5 bases, with 8 bases between. CDR3 protein: CASSRPRNTIYF. The DNA for the CDR3 is TGTGCCAGCAGCCGTCCACGAAACACCATATATTTT.

This clonotype was observed at least ten times. The V and J genes are TRBV4-3 and TRBJ2-3, with TRBD2 as a possible D gene (6 bases). The CDR3 extends over 15 amino acids. The V end was cut by 2 bases, the J end by 1 base, with 10 bases between. CDR1 and CDR2 (germline): LGHNA, YSLEER. The CDR3 DNA reads TGCGCCAGCAGCCAATCGGGCGGGGGCACAGATACGCAGTATTTT. It is translated as CASSQSGGGTDTQYF.

This clonotype has at least ten counts. The chain uses TRBV25-1 and TRBJ1-1; D uncertain. CDR1 and CDR2 (germline): MGHDK, SYGVNS. Trimming cost V 6 bases and J 4 bases, with 18 bases left between them. The length of the CDR3 is 15 residues. The CDR3 DNA is TGTGCCAGCAGCCTGGGCACAGTGGGAATCACTGAAGCTTTCTTT. Translated: CASSLGTVGITEAFF.

At least ten counts were recorded for this clonotype. The chain employs TRBV7-2 and TRBJ2-7; 11 bases agree with TRBD2. This CDR3 spans 16 amino acids. The germline CDR1 and CDR2 sequences are SGHTA and FQGNSA. The V gene end was trimmed by 0 bases and the J gene end by 3 bases; junction bases not matched to a gene: 4. CDR3 sequence (DNA): TGTGCCAGCAGCTTAGCCCTAGCGGGGGGCTACTACGAGCAGTACTTC. Translating it yields CASSLALAGGYYEQYF.

This clonotype was seen ten or more times. This chain links TRBV5-1 with TRBJ2-3, with D hard to call. CDR3 length equals 16 residues. Germline V lookup: CDR1 SGHRS, CDR2 YFSETQ. V lost 0 bases and J 2 bases, leaving 13 bases between the germline ends. The CDR3 DNA is TGCGCCAGCAGCTTGGCTGGCAGCCCTTACACAGATACGCAGTATTTT. It yields the protein CASSLAGSPYTDTQYF.